This T cell receptor (beta chain) came from a study of CD8 T cells in ankylosing spondylitis. This clonotype was detected only a few times. Its antigen is unidentified. Study-wide results and caveats: From matched ankylosing spondylitis synovial fluid, disease-linked clones were reportedly recovered at significantly enriched levels.

CDR3 size: 14 residues. V gave up 4 bases and J gave up 4 bases, with 10 bases separating them. Germline V gene sequence: CDR1 KGHDR, CDR2 SFDVKD. TCRdb reanalysed the 5' RACE reads using MiXCR and keeps one entry per CDR3 protein. The sample carries fewer than 200,000 distinct CDR3 sequences, 8.5% to 10% recorded once. Source material: blood, either unsorted or a sorted T cell fraction (not recorded which). This sequence was found in a female donor with ankylosing spondylitis or in good health (not recorded which). This chain uses TRBV24-1 with TRBJ1-5; possible D gene TRBD1, 6 bases. The CDR3 DNA reads as TGTGCCACCAGTGAGGGACAAAATAATCAGCCCCAGCATTTT. It yields the protein CATSEGQNNQPQHF.